This T cell receptor beta chain came from a study of neurological immune-mediated disorders (dated by TCRdb to about 2019). Notes on the research overall: Among the roughly 35 multiple sclerosis patients, relapsing-remitting MS accounted for around 30 and secondary progressive MS accounted for 3. Peripheral blood TCR-beta repertoires from patients with HTLV-I-associated myelopathy (HAM/TSP), patients with multiple sclerosis, and healthy controls were compared in the study using UMI-based sequencing. Of the 68 subjects in the cohort, about 14 were HAM/TSP patients, about 35 were multiple sclerosis patients, and 20 were healthy controls. Alongside PBMC samples, the set of 106 TCR-beta libraries contained longitudinal samples, technical triplicates, and paired CD4+ and CD8+ T-cell subsets that had been sorted.

This clonotype was observed at least ten times. Which antigen it targets is not known. Base qualities were left out, and no much larger clone turns up one base away. cDNA was synthesized by template-switch 5'RACE using a primer with a 10-nucleotide random unique molecular identifier that tagged each TCR transcript. Every sequencing run covered 15-18 subjects and yielded more than 180 million TCR-beta sequences. The RNeasy kit was used to extract total RNA. TCR-beta VDJ regions were amplified with primers for the TCR constant region and the 5'RACE anchor, using the KAPA Real-time Library Amplification kit. A first PCR added sample indexes and Illumina adaptors, and a second PCR then raised library yield. The roughly 650 bp TCR product was size-selected on a 2% E-gel SizeSelection system after Ampure bead purification. Before pooling, libraries had their quality checked on a Bioanalyzer, their concentration measured with Qubit, and their quantity determined with the Kapa Library Quantification kit. An Illumina HiSeq 2500 sequenced the libraries paired-end 2 x 150 bp. To increase sequence diversity, roughly 24-31% phiX was spiked into each library pool. The paper's processing steps were these. The quality-filtered reads were processed with the UMI-based MiGEC pipeline, whose error correction step removed more than 90% of the raw TCR sequences. VDJ genes were aligned to IMGT germline references, and each clonotype was defined by a unique CDR3 amino acid sequence together with V-J genes. Clonal expansion, Shannon diversity and CDR3 relatedness were evaluated with VDJtools (CalcPairwiseDistances, ClusterSamples), while phylogenetic trees were built in CLCbio workbench. A clone was classed as expanded if it had 8 or more unique UMIs, a cutoff based on coefficient-of-variation modelling across technical triplicates. TCRdb handled the public reads itself, with Q25 trimming in fastp and clone calling in MiXCR, and kept productive beta chains. Under each unique CDR3 protein, matching rows form one entry showing the most common genes and DNA. For this entry, the V and J calls and clone size follow TCRdb and not the study's own pipeline. This sample lists about 74,000 distinct CDR3 sequences; less than 5.5% were detected once. The biggest ten clones account for less than 7.5% of the sample.

Overall study results and their limits: TCR clonal expansion was greatest in HAM/TSP patients and smallest in MS patients, who ranked below even healthy controls. Repertoires from 18 of 34 MS patients were grouped by phylogenetic analysis into a cluster of related CDR3 sequences, suggesting a possible repertoire-level signature. The MS cluster showed no association with clinical or MRI features, and the authors stated that larger cohorts are needed. Expanded clones from different subjects shared no identical CDR3 amino acid sequences, which suggests that TCR-beta repertoires were private in all groups.

For unsorted PBMC libraries, 2 million PBMCs were used after storage in RNAlater at -80 degrees C until RNA extraction. The multiple sclerosis patients were enrolled in a US clinical protocol that evaluated disease progression with magnetic resonance imaging. PBMCs were separated from peripheral blood using Ficoll-Hypaque density gradient centrifugation and then cryopreserved in liquid nitrogen. CDR3 length: 15 amino acids, cysteine to phenylalanine. This entry keeps only the CDR3 DNA: 45 bases, framed from base 1. From the germline V gene (reference sequence), CDR1 is DFQATT and CDR2 is SNEGSKA. V is shortened by 5 bases, J by 3 bases, and the region joining them spans 17 bases.

This TCR was sampled from a man aged 18 to 30 with multiple sclerosis. Here the chain combines TRBV20-1 and TRBJ2-1; matching of 6 bases hints at TRBD2 as the D gene. Sequenced input: PBMCs. The DNA reads as follows: TGCAGTGCTGCTTGGGGGGTTGGGGTCTACAATGAGCAGTTCTTC. Its amino acids are CSAAWGVGVYNEQFF.